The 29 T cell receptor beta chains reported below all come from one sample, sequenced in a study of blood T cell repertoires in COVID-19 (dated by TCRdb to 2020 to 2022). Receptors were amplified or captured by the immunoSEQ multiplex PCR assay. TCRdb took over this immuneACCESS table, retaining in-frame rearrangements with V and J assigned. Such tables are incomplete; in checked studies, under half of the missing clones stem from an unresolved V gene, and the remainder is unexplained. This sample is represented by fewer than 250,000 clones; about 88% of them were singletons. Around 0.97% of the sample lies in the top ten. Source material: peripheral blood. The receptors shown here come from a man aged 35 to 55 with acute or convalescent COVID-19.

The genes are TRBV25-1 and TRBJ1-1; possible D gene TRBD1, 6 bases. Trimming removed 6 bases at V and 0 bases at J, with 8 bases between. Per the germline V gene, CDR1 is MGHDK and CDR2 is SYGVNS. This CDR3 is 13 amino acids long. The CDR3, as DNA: TGTGCCAGCAGGACAGGATTGAACACTGAAGCTTTCTTT. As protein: CASRTGLNTEAFF.

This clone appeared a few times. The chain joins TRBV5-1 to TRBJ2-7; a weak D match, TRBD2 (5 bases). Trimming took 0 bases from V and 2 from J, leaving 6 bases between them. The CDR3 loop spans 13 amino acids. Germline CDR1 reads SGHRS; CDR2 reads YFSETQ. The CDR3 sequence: CASSLAGTYEQYF. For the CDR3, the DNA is TGCGCCAGCAGCTTGGCCGGGACCTACGAGCAGTACTTC.

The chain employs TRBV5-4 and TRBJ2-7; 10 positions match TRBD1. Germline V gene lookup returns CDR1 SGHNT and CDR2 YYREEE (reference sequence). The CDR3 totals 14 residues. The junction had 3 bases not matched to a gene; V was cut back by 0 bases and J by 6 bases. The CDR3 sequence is CASSLEGTGVEQYF. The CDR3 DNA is TGTGCCAGCAGCTTGGAGGGGACAGGGGTCGAGCAGTACTTC.

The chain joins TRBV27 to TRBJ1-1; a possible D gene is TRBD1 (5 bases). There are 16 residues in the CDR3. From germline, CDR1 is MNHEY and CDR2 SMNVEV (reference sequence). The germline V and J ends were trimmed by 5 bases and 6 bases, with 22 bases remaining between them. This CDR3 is CASSPPRQRPKSEAFF. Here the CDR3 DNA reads TGTGCCAGCAGTCCACCTCGACAGAGACCGAAATCTGAAGCTTTCTTT.

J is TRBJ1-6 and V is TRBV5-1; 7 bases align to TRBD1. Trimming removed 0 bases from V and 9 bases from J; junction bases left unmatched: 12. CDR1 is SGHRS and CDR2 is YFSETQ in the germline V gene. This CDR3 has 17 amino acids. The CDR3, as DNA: TGCGCCAGCAGCTTGGCCTGGGACAGCCCCGCGGGTTCACCCCTCCACTTT. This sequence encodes CASSLAWDSPAGSPLHF.

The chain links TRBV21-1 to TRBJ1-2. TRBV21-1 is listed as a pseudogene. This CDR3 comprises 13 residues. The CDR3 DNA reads TGTGCCAGCAGCCCGGTTGTTAACTATGGCTACACCTTC. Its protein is CASSPVVNYGYTF.

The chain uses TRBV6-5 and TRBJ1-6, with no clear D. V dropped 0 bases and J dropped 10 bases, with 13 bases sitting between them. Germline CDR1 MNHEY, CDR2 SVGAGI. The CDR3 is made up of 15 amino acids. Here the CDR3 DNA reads TGTGCCAGCAGTTACTCAGGGAGAGAGGGCTCACCCCTCCACTTT. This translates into CASSYSGREGSPLHF.

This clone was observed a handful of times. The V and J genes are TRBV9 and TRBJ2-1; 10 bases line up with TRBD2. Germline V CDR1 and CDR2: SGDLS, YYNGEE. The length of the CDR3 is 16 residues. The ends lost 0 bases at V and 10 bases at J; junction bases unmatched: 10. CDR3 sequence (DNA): TGTGCCAGCAGCGTAGCGCACAGGCTAGCGGGGGACGAGCAGTTCTTC. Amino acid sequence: CASSVAHRLAGDEQFF.

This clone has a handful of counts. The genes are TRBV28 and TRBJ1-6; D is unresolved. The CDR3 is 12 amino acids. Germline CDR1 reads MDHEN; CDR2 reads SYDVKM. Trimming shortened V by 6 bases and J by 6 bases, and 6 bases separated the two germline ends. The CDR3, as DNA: TGTGCCAGCAGGGCCCTTAATTCACCCCTCCACTTT. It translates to CASRALNSPLHF.

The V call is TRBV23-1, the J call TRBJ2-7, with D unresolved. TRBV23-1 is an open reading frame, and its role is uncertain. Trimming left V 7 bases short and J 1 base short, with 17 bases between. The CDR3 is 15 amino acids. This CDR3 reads CASTPGYLDSYEQYF. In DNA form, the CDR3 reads TGCGCCAGCACTCCGGGTTACCTGGATTCCTACGAGCAGTACTTC.

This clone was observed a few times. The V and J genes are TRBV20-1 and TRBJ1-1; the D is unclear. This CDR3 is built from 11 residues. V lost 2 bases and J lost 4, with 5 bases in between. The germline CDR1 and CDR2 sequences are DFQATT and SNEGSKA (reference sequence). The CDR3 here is CSARRVTEAFF. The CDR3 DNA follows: TGCAGTGCTAGACGGGTCACTGAAGCTTTCTTT.

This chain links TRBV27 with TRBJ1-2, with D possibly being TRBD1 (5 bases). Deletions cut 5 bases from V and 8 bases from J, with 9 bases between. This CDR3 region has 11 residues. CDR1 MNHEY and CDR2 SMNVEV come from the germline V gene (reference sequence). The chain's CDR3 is CASSGGVGYTF. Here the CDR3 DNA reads TGTGCCAGCAGTGGGGGGGTCGGCTACACCTTC.

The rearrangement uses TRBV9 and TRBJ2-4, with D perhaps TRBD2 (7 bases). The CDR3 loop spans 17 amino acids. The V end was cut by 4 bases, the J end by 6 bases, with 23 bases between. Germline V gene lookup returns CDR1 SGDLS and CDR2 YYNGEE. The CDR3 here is CASSPGGGMVEGNIQYF. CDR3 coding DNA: TGTGCCAGCAGCCCGGGGGGCGGAATGGTTGAGGGAAACATTCAGTACTTC.

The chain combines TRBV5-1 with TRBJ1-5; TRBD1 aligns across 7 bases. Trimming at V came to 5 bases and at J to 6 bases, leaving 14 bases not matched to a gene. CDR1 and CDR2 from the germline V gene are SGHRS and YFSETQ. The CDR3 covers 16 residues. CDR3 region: CASSSSQGLSSQPQHF. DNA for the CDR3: TGCGCCAGCAGTTCCTCACAGGGGCTATCGAGTCAGCCCCAGCATTTT.

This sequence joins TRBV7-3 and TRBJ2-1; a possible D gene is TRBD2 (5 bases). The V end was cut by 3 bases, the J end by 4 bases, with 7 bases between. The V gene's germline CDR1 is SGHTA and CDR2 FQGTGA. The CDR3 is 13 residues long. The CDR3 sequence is CASSLDSYNEQFF. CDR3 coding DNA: TGTGCCAGCAGCTTGGACTCGTACAATGAGCAGTTCTTC.

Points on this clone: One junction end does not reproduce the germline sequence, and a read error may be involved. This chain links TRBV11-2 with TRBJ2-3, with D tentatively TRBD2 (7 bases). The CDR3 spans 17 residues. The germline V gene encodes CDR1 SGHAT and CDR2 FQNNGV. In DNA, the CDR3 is TGTGCCAGCAGCCTAGAACGGGGGCGGGGGAGGATGGATACGCAGTATTTT. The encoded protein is CASSLERGRGRMDTQYF.

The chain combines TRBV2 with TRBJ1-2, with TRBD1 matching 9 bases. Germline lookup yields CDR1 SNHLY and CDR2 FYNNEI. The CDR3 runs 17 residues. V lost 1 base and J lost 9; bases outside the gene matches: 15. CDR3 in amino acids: CASSEGGGGPGQGRYTF. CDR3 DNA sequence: TGTGCCAGCAGTGAAGGGGGCGGGGGACCGGGACAGGGACGCTACACCTTC.

CDR3 sequence (DNA): TGCGCCAGCAGCCAAGATTGGGCGGGGGCAGGAGATACGCAGTATTTT. Its translation: CASSQDWAGAGDTQYF. J is TRBJ2-3 and V is TRBV4-1, with a possible D match to TRBD2 (7 bases). CDR3 length equals 16 residues. The germline CDR1 and CDR2 sequences are MGHRA and YSYEKL. V lost 0 bases and J lost 5, with 15 bases in between.

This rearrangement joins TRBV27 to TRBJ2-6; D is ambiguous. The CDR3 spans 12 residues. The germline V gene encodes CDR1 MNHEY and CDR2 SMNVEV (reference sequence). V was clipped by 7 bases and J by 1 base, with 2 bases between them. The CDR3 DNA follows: TGTGCCAGCACTTCTGGGGCCAACGTCCTGACTTTC. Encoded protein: CASTSGANVLTF. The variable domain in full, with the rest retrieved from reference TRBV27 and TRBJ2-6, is EAQVTQNPRYLITVTGKKLTVTCSQNMNHEYMSWYRQDPGLGLRQIYYSMNVEVTDKGDVPEGYKVSRKEKRNFPLILESPSPNQTSLYFCASTSGANVLTFGAGSRLTVL.

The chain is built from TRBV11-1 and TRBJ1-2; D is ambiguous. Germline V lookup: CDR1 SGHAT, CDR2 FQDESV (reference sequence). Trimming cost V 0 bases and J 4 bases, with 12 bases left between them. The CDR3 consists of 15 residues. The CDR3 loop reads CASSLAGGKLYGYTF. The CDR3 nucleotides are TGTGCCAGCAGCTTAGCAGGAGGGAAACTCTATGGCTACACCTTC.

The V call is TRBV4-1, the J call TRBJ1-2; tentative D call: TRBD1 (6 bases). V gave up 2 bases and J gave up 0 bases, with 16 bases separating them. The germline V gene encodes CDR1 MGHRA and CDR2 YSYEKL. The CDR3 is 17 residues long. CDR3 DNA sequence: TGCGCCAGCAGCCAATCGCCGGGACACCCAGCTAACTATGGCTACACCTTC. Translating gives CASSQSPGHPANYGYTF.

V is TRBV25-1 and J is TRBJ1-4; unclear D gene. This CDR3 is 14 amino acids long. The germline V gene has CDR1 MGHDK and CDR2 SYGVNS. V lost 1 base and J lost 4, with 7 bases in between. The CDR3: CASSESVYNEKLFF. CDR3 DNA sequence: TGTGCCAGCAGTGAATCGGTGTATAATGAAAAACTGTTTTTT. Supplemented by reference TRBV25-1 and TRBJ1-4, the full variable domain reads EADIYQTPRYLVIGTGKKITLECSQTMGHDKMYWYQQDPGMELHLIHYSYGVNSTEKGDLSSESTVSRIRTEHFPLTLESARPSHTSQYLCASSESVYNEKLFFGSGTQLSVL.

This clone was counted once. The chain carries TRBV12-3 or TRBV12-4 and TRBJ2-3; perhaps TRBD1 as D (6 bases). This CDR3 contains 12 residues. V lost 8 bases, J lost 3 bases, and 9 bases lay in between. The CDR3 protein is CASQGQTDTQYF. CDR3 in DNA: TGTGCCAGCCAGGGGCAGACAGATACGCAGTATTTT.

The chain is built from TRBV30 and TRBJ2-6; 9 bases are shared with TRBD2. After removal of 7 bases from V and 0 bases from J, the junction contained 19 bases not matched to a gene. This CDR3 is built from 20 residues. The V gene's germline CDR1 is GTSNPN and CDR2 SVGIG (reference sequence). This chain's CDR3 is CASPTQPHSGGFSGANVLTF. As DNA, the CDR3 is TGTGCCTCCCCAACCCAACCCCATAGCGGGGGCTTCTCTGGGGCCAACGTCCTGACTTTC.

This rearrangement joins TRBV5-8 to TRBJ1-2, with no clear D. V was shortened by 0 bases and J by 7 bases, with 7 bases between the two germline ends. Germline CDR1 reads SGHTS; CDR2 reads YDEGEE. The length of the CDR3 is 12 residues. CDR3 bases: TGTGCCAGCAGCTTGGTAAGAGGTGGCTACACCTTC. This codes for CASSLVRGGYTF.

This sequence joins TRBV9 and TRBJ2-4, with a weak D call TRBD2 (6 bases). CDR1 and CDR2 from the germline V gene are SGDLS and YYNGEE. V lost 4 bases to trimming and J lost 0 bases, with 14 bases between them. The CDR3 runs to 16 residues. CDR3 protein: CASSLSGALAKNIQYF. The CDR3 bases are TGTGCCAGCAGCCTCTCGGGAGCCCTAGCCAAAAACATTCAGTACTTC. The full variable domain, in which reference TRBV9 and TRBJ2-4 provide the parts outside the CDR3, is DSGVTQTPKHLITATGQRVTLRCSPRSGDLSVYWYQQSLDQGLQFLIQYYNGEERAKGNILERFSAQQFPDLHSELNLSSLELGDSALYFCASSLSGALAKNIQYFGAGTRLSVL.

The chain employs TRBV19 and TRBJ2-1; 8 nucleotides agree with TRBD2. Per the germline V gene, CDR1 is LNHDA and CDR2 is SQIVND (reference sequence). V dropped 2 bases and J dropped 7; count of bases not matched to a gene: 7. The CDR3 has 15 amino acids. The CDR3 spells CASSIWRGEGNEQFF. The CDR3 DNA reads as TGTGCCAGTAGTATATGGCGGGGGGAAGGAAATGAGCAGTTCTTC.

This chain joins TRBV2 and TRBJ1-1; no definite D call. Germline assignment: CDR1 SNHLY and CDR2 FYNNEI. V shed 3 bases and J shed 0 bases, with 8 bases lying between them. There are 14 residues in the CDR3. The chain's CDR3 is CASSDGVLNTEAFF. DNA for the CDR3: TGTGCCAGCAGTGACGGAGTCCTGAACACTGAAGCTTTCTTT.

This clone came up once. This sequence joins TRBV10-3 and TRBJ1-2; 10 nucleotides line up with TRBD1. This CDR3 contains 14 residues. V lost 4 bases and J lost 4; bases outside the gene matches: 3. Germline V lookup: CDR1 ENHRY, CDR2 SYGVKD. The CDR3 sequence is CAISVGTGAYGYTF. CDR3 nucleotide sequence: TGTGCCATCAGTGTGGGGACAGGGGCCTATGGCTACACCTTC.